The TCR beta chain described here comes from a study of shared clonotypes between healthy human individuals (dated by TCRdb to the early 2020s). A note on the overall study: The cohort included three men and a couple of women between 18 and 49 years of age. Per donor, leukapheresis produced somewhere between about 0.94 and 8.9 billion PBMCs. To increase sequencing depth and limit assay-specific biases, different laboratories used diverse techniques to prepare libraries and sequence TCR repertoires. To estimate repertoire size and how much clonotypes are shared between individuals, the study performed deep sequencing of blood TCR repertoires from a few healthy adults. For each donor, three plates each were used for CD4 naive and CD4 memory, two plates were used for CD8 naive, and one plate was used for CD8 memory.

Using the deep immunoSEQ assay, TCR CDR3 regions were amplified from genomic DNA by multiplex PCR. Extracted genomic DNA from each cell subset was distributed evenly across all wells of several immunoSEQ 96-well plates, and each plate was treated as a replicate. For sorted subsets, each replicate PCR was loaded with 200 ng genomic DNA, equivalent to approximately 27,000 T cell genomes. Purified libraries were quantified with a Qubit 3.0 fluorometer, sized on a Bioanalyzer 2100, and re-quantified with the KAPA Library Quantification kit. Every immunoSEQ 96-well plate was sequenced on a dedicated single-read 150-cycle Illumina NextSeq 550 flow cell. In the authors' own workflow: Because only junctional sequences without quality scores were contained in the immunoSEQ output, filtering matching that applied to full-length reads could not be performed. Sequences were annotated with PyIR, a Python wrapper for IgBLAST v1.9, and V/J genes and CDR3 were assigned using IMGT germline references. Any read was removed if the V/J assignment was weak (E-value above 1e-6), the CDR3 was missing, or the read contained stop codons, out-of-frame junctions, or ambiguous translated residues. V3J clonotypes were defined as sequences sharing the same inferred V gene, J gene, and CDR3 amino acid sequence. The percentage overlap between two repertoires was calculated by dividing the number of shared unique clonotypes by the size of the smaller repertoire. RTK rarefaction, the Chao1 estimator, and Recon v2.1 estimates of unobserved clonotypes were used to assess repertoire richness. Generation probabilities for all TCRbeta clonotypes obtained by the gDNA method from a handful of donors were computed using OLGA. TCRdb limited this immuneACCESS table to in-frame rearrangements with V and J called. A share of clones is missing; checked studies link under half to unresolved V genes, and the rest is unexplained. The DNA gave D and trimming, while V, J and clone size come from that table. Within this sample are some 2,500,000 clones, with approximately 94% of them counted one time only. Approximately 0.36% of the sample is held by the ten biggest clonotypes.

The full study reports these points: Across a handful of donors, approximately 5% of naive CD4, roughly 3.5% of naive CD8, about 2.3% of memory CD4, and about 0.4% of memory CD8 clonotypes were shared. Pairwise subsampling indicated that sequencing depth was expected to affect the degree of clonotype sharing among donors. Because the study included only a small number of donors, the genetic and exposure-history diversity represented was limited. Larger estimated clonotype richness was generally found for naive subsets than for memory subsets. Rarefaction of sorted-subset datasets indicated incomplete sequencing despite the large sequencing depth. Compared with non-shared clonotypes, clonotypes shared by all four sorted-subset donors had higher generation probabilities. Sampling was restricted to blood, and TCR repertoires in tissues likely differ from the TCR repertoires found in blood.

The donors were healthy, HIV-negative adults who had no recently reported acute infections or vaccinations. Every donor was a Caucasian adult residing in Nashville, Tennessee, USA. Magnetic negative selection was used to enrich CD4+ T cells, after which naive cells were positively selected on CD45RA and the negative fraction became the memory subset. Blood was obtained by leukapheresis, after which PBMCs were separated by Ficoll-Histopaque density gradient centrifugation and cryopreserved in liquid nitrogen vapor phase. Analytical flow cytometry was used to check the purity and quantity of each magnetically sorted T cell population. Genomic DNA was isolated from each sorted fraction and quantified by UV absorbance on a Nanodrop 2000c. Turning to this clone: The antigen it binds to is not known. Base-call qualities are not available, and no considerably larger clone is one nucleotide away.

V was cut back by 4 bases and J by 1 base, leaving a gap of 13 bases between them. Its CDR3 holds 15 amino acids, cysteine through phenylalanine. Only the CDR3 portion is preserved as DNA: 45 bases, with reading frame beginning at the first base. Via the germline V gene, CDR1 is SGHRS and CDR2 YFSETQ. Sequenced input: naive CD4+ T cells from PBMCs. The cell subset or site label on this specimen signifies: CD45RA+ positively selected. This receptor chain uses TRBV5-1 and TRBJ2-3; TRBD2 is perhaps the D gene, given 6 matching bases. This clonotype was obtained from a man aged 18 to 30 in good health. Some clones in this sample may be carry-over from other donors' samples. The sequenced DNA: TGCGCCAGCAGCCAGCTCCCGGGAGGCACAGATACGCAGTATTTT. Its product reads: CASSQLPGGTDTQYF.